The 12 T cell receptor beta chains below all came from one sample that was sequenced in a study of blood T cell repertoires in COVID-19 (TCRdb year 2020). Preparation of the library involved the immunoSEQ multiplex PCR assay. TCRdb holds this immuneACCESS table with in-frame rearrangements only. Some clones are missing; in checked studies, unresolved V genes explain under half, and the rest has no known cause. For this sample there are a few hundred thousand clones; less than 90% appear just once. The ten largest clonotypes hold approximately 2.8% of the sample. Sequencing was performed on PBMCs or T cells enriched from blood (not recorded which). The receptors come from a woman in her fifties or sixties in a cohort exposed to, infected with or recovered from COVID-19 (not recorded which).

The chain couples TRBV9 to TRBJ2-7; maybe TRBD1 (6 bases). The CDR3 extends over 13 amino acids. Trimming cost V 3 bases and J 13 bases, with 20 bases left between them. Looked up from germline, CDR1 is SGDLS and CDR2 is YYNGEE. CDR3 protein: CASSAQGRIPVYF. CDR3 DNA: TGTGCCAGCAGCGCACAGGGCAGGATCCCAGTTTACTTC. Full variable domain (outside the CDR3, taken from reference TRBV9 and TRBJ2-7): DSGVTQTPKHLITATGQRVTLRCSPRSGDLSVYWYQQSLDQGLQFLIQYYNGEERAKGNILERFSAQQFPDLHSELNLSSLELGDSALYFCASSAQGRIPVYFGPGTRLTVT.

In nucleotides, the CDR3 is TGCGCCAGCTCCGACAGGTCCTCTGGAAACACCATATATTTT. Translated: CASSDRSSGNTIYF. The V call is TRBV5-1, the J call TRBJ1-3; D may be TRBD1 (6 bases). V lost 7 bases and J lost 0, with 11 bases in between. The CDR3 covers 14 residues. CDR1 SGHRS and CDR2 YFSETQ come from the germline V gene.

The V gene is TRBV29-1, the J gene TRBJ2-5, with 11 bases that match TRBD2. The CDR3 length is 14 residues. The germline gives CDR1 SQVTM, CDR2 ANQGSEA. The junction had 2 bases not matched to a gene; V was cut back by 4 bases and J by 1 base. The CDR3 bases are TGCAGCGTTGTAGCGGGGGGGGTCCAAGAGACCCAGTACTTC. This sequence encodes CSVVAGGVQETQYF.

The J gene is TRBJ2-7, the V gene TRBV7-3, with 8 bases aligning to TRBD1. This CDR3 spans 18 amino acids. V was clipped by 0 bases and J by 4 bases; unmatched bases: 14. Germline-derived CDR1 and CDR2 are SGHTA and FQGTGA. CDR3 DNA: TGTGCCAGCAGCTTAACATCGGGGCAGTGGGACAGGAATTACGAGCAGTACTTC. It specifies CASSLTSGQWDRNYEQYF.

The gene calls are TRBV7-3 and TRBJ1-1, with D maybe TRBD1 (5 bases). This CDR3 comprises 15 residues. With 1 base removed from V and 4 bases from J, the gap between germline ends came to 13 bases. CDR1 is SGHTA and CDR2 is FQGTGA in the germline V gene. CDR3 region: CASSLMGDGSTEAFF. Written as DNA, the CDR3 is TGTGCCAGCAGCTTAATGGGGGACGGGAGCACTGAAGCTTTCTTT. The variable domain in full, with the rest retrieved from reference TRBV7-3 and TRBJ1-1, is GAGVSQTPSNKVTEKGKYVELRCDPISGHTALYWYRQSLGQGPEFLIYFQGTGAADDSGLPNDRFFAVRPEGSVSTLKIQRTERGDSAVYLCASSLMGDGSTEAFFGQGTRLTVV.

The V and J genes are TRBV6-5 and TRBJ1-2; D might be TRBD1 (5 bases). In germline, CDR1 is MNHEY, CDR2 SVGAGI. CDR3 size: 13 residues. CDR3 residues: CGAHRYKNYGYTF. In nucleotides, the CDR3 is TGTGGCGCCCACAGGTACAAAAACTATGGCTACACCTTC.

The chain combines TRBV4-3 with TRBJ1-6; 9 bases fit TRBD1. CDR3 length equals 16 residues. Germline CDR1 is LGHNA and CDR2 is YSLEER. The trim removed 4 bases at V and 6 bases at J, leaving 7 bases unmatched. The CDR3: CASSPTGGSRNSPLHF. In DNA form, the CDR3 reads TGCGCCAGCAGCCCCACAGGGGGCAGTCGTAATTCACCCCTCCACTTT.

This sequence joins TRBV30 and TRBJ2-3; D is possibly TRBD1 (5 bases). This CDR3 spans 13 amino acids. V dropped 3 bases and J dropped 10 bases, with 17 bases sitting between them. The germline V gene has CDR1 GTSNPN and CDR2 SVGIG (reference sequence). Here the CDR3 reads CAWRFKNQGSQYF. In DNA form, the CDR3 reads TGTGCCTGGAGATTCAAAAACCAGGGTTCGCAGTATTTT.

The chain couples TRBV19 to TRBJ1-3; D is ambiguous. Germline V gives CDR1 LNHDA, CDR2 SQIVND (reference sequence). Trimming stripped 3 bases from V and 0 bases from J, with 12 bases between. The CDR3 runs 16 residues. The CDR3 DNA reads as TGTGCCAGTAGTATGGGCCGCGCCTCCTCTGGAAACACCATATATTTT. Its protein is CASSMGRASSGNTIYF. The complete variable domain, with remaining parts taken from reference TRBV19 and TRBJ1-3, reads DGGITQSPKYLFRKEGQNVTLSCEQNLNHDAMYWYRQDPGQGLRLIYYSQIVNDFQKGDIAEGYSVSREKKESFPLTVTSAQKNPTAFYLCASSMGRASSGNTIYFGEGSWLTVV.

The gene calls are TRBV29-1 and TRBJ1-1; weak D call: TRBD1 (5 bases). The CDR3 spans 13 residues. V lost 6 bases, J lost 2 bases, and 13 bases lay in between. The germline V gene has CDR1 SQVTM and CDR2 ANQGSEA. CDR3 residues: CSVSAGTNTEAFF. CDR3 bases: TGCAGCGTAAGTGCTGGGACTAACACTGAAGCTTTCTTT.

This sequence joins TRBV5-6 and TRBJ1-2; D is uncertain. This CDR3 has 12 amino acids. CDR1 SGHDT and CDR2 YYEEEE come from the germline V gene. Trimming took off 5 bases at V and 4 bases at J, with 9 bases between the two ends. The chain's CDR3 is CASSRSGYGYTF. The CDR3 nucleotides read TGTGCCAGCAGTCGTAGTGGCTATGGCTACACCTTC.

The chain carries TRBV18 and TRBJ1-1, with 9 bases that match TRBD1. This CDR3 comprises 15 residues. V gave up 6 bases and J gave up 3 bases; unmatched junction bases: 8. Per the germline V gene, CDR1 is KGHSH and CDR2 is LQKENI. The CDR3 loop reads CASSTTTGGDTEAFF. In DNA form, the CDR3 reads TGTGCCAGCTCGACAACGACAGGGGGGGACACTGAAGCTTTCTTT. The complete variable domain, with remaining parts taken from reference TRBV18 and TRBJ1-1, reads NAGVMQNPRHLVRRRGQEARLRCSPMKGHSHVYWYRQLPEEGLKFMVYLQKENIIDESGMPKERFSAEFPKEGPSILRIQQVVRGDSAAYFCASSTTTGGDTEAFFGQGTRLTVV.